The clone carrying this T cell receptor (beta chain) was counted once. What it recognizes is unknown. CDR3 length: 13 residues. Germline V CDR1 and CDR2: SGHTA, FQGTGA. Trimming pared 2 bases from V and 3 bases from J, leaving 6 bases between. This sample is drawn from a study of T cell responses to AZD1222 COVID-19 vaccine. Repertoires were generated with immunoSEQ multiplex PCR, while TCRdb's copy carries only in-frame clones and drops some. This sample carries fewer than 65,000 clones, 80% to 90% of them seen once, and the ten largest clones take approximately 14%. General study points: All repertoire sampling was performed exclusively after the peak T cell response. Spike-specific TCR depth and breadth grew after two AZD1222 doses. Donors, mostly white British, included more females; clonal diversity was possibly underestimated. Just a handful of AZD1222 recipients were seropositive at baseline.

This TCR derives from an adult who received the AZD1222 COVID-19 vaccine. The chain couples TRBV7-3 to TRBJ2-3; no firm D call. The material was peripheral blood, obtained 28 days after the second AZD1222 dose. CDR3 in DNA: TGTGCCAGCAGCTTAGGCGAGACAGATACGCAGTATTTT. Translated: CASSLGETDTQYF.